Only a few counts were recorded for the clone carrying this TCR beta chain. The sample is drawn from a study of Graves' ophthalmopathy and Graves' hyperthyroidism. The study amplified TCR beta CDR3 regions using RNA transcripts. Second-round multiplex PCR came after a first-round RT-PCR that employed HTBI primers. TCRdb analysed the multiplex PCR reads with MiXCR anew, one entry per CDR3 protein. The data show hundreds of thousands of distinct CDR3 sequences, 45% to 55% seen once. The CDR3 contains 17 residues. The germline V and J ends were trimmed by 3 bases and 6 bases, with 23 bases remaining between them. Germline V lookup: CDR1 SEHNR, CDR2 FQNEAQ (reference sequence).

The chain joins TRBV7-9 to TRBJ1-2, with D maybe TRBD1 (6 bases). The clonotype comes from an adult man with Graves' ophthalmopathy. Sequenced sample: peripheral blood. The CDR3 sequence is CASSFLASLEGVHGYTF. DNA of the CDR3: TGTGCCAGCAGCTTCTTGGCCTCCTTAGAGGGGGTTCATGGCTACACCTTC.